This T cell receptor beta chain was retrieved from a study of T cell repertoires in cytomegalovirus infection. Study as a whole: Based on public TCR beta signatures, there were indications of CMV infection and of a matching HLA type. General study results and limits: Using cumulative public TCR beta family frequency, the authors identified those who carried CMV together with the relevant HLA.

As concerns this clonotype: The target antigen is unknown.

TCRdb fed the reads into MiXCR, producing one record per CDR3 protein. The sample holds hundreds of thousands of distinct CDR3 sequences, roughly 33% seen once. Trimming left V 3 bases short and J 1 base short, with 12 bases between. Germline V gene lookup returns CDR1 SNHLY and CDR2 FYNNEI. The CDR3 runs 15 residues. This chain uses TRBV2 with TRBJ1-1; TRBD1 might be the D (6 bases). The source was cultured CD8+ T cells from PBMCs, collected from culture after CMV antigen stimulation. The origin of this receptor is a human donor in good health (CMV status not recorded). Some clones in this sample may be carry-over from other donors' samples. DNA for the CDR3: TGTGCCAGCAGTGATGAGGGCAGGGGGAACACTGAAGCTTTCTTT. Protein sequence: CASSDEGRGNTEAFF.